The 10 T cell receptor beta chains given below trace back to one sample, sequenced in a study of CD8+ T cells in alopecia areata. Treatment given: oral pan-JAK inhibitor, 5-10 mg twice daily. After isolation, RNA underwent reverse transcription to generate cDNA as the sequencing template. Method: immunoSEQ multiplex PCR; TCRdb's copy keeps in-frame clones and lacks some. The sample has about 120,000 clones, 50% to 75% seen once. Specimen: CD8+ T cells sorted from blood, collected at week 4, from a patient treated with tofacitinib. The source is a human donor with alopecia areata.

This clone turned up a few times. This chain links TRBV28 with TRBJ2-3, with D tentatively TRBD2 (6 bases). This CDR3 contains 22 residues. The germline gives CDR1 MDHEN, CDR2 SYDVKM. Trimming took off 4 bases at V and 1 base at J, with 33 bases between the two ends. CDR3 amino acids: CASSWAQPGGKDPDQGTDTQYF. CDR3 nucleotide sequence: TGTGCCAGCAGTTGGGCTCAACCTGGGGGGAAGGACCCCGACCAGGGCACAGATACGCAGTATTTT.

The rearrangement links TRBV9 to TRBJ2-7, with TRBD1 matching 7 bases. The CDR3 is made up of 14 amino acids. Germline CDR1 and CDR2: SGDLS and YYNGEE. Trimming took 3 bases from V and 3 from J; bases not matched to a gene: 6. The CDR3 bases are TGTGCCAGCAGCGCCGCCGGGACAGACTACGAGCAGTACTTC. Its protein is CASSAAGTDYEQYF.

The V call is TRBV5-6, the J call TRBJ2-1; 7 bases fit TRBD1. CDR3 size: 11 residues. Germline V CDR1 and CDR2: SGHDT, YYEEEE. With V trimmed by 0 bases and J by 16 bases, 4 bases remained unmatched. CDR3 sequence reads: CASSLGQGDFF. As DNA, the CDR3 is TGTGCCAGCAGCTTGGGACAGGGTGATTTCTTC.

The CDR3 DNA reads as TGTGCCTGGAGTCCCCAGGGAAATGGGGCCAACGTCCTGACTTTC. It encodes CAWSPQGNGANVLTF. V and J are TRBV30 and TRBJ2-6; D is possibly TRBD1 (5 bases). Germline loops: CDR1 GTSNPN, CDR2 SVGIG (reference sequence). The ends were cut back, 2 bases at V and 3 bases at J, with 11 bases in the middle. This CDR3 spans 15 amino acids.

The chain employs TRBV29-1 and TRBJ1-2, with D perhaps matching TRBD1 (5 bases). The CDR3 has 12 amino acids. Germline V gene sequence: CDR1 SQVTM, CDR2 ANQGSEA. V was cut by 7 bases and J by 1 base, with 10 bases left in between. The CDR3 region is CSAEGDNYGYTF. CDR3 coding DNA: TGCAGCGCGGAAGGGGATAACTATGGCTACACCTTC.

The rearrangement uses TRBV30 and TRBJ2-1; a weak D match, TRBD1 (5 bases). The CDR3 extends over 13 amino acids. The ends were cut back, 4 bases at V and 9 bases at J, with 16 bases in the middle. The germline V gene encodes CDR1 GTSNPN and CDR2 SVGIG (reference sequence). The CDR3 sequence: CAWTGFRRSEQFF. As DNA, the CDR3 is TGTGCCTGGACAGGGTTTCGGCGGAGTGAGCAGTTCTTC.

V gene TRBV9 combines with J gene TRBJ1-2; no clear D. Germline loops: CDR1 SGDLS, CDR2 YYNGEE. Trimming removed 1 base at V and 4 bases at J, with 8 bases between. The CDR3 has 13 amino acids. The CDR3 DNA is TGTGCCAGCAGCGTATCGGAGACCTATGGCTACACCTTC. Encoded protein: CASSVSETYGYTF.

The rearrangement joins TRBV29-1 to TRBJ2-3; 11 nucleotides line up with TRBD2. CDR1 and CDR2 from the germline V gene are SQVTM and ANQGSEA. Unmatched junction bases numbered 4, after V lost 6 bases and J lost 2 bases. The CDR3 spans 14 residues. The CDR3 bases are TGCAGCGTGACTAGCGGGGAGTCCACAGATACGCAGTATTTT. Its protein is CSVTSGESTDTQYF.

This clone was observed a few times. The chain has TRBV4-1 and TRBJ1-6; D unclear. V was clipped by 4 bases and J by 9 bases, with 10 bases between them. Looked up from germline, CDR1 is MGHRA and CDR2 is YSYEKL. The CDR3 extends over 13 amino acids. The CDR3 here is CASSLAESSPLHF. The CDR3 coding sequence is TGCGCCAGCAGCCTCGCGGAGAGTTCACCCCTCCACTTT.

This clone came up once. CDR3 DNA: TGTGCCAGCAGCGAACAGGGGACGCCCCAAGAGACCCAGTACTTC. It yields the protein CASSEQGTPQETQYF. The chain combines TRBV9 with TRBJ2-5; TRBD1 agrees at 7 bases. This CDR3 has 15 residues. In germline, CDR1 is SGDLS, CDR2 YYNGEE. Trimming took 3 bases from V and 1 from J; bases not matched to a gene: 6.